The 22 T cell receptor beta chains in this list originate from one sample, sequenced in a study of blood T cell repertoires in COVID-19 (TCRdb year 2020). Library method: the immunoSEQ multiplex PCR assay. Not all clones reach the TCRdb copy of this immuneACCESS table, which keeps in-frame sequences only. Checked studies attribute under half of the gap to unresolved V genes and leave the rest unexplained. This sample holds under 250,000 clones; 82% were observed only once. About 3.3% of the sample comes from the top ten. The specimen was PBMCs or T cells enriched from blood (not recorded which). These receptors came from a woman aged 60-75 years who had recovered from COVID-19.

The gene calls are TRBV14 and TRBJ2-5; the D gene is possibly TRBD1 (5 bases). This CDR3 has 16 residues. The germline CDR1 and CDR2 sequences are SGHDN and FVKESK. The V end was cut by 4 bases, the J end by 5 bases, with 20 bases between. This chain's CDR3 is CASSPGWTYARETQYF. The CDR3 nucleotides read TGTGCCAGCAGCCCTGGGTGGACATACGCGAGGGAGACCCAGTACTTC.

This clone was counted between two and nine times. The V call is TRBV4-2, the J call TRBJ1-2; D perhaps matches TRBD1 (6 bases). CDR1 is LGHNA and CDR2 is YNFKEQ in the germline V gene. The CDR3 spans 14 residues. Between the trimmed V and J ends, which lost 7 bases and 5 bases, there was a span of 17 bases. CDR3 nucleotides: TGTGCCAGCAAAACAGGGCTGGGGCTTTATGGCTACACCTTC. Translated, it gives CASKTGLGLYGYTF.

The rearrangement links TRBV6-5 to TRBJ1-4; 9 bases line up with TRBD1. The CDR3 has 14 amino acids. Germline-derived CDR1 and CDR2 are MNHEY and SVGAGI. After removal of 6 bases from V and 8 bases from J, the junction contained 7 bases not matched to a gene. The CDR3 sequence is CASSRDRVEEKLFF. The CDR3 DNA reads as TGTGCCAGCAGCCGGGACAGGGTGGAGGAAAAACTGTTTTTT.

J is TRBJ1-1 and V is TRBV19; 10 bases align to TRBD1. CDR1 and CDR2 from the germline V gene are LNHDA and SQIVND (reference sequence). The CDR3 is 15 residues long. V shed 9 bases and J 0 bases; nucleotides not matched to a gene: 7. The DNA of the CDR3 is TGTGCCAGCGGGGACAGGGGCCGCTTGAACACTGAAGCTTTCTTT. It encodes CASGDRGRLNTEAFF.

This clone has a handful of counts. This chain joins TRBV12-3 or TRBV12-4 and TRBJ1-6; maybe TRBD1 (6 bases). Deletions cut 4 bases from V and 8 bases from J, with 9 bases between. The CDR3 is 13 residues long. CDR3 sequence: CASSYRDDSPLHF. The CDR3 coding sequence is TGTGCCAGCAGTTACAGGGATGATTCACCCCTCCACTTT.

This clone was observed a handful of times. The rearrangement joins TRBV7-8 to TRBJ2-4, with 12 bases identical to TRBD1. CDR3 length equals 15 residues. The germline V gene encodes CDR1 SGHVS and CDR2 FQNEAQ. Losses at the gene ends were 5 bases for V and 7 bases for J; bases not matched to a gene: 6. In nucleotides, the CDR3 is TGTGCCAGCAGCCCGGGACAGGGGGCCGGTAACATTCAGTACTTC. Its translation: CASSPGQGAGNIQYF.

This chain links TRBV19 with TRBJ1-5, with D possibly being TRBD1 (5 bases). The CDR3 is 13 residues long. Germline lookup yields CDR1 LNHDA and CDR2 SQIVND (reference sequence). Trimming removed 5 bases from V and 6 bases from J, with 11 bases in between. The CDR3 region is CASSGRGAQPQHF. The CDR3 DNA reads as TGTGCCAGTAGTGGGAGGGGTGCTCAGCCCCAGCATTTT.

The genes are TRBV6-5 and TRBJ1-5; 7 bases map to TRBD1. The CDR3 loop spans 15 amino acids. With V trimmed by 5 bases and J by 3 bases, 7 bases remained unmatched. Per the germline V gene, CDR1 is MNHEY and CDR2 is SVGAGI. DNA for the CDR3: TGTGCCAGCAGTCTCAAGGACAGGCTCAATCAGCCCCAGCATTTT. Protein product: CASSLKDRLNQPQHF.

The chain carries TRBV7-9 and TRBJ1-1, with D unclear. The germline V and J ends were trimmed by 3 bases and 10 bases, with 6 bases remaining between them. The germline V gene encodes CDR1 SEHNR and CDR2 FQNEAQ (reference sequence). The CDR3 is 10 residues long. The CDR3 nucleotides are TGTGCCAGCAGCTTTGAGGCAGCTTTCTTT. Its protein is CASSFEAAFF. Based on the CDR3 plus reference TRBV7-9 and TRBJ1-1, the full variable domain is DTGVSQNPRHKITKRGQNVTFRCDPISEHNRLYWYRQTLGQGPEFLTYFQNEAQLEKSRLLSDRFSAERPKGSFSTLEIQRTEQGDSAMYLCASSFEAAFFGQGTRLTVV.

The J gene is TRBJ2-4, the V gene TRBV19; TRBD1 aligns across 10 bases. V was pared by 5 bases and J by 8 bases, with 12 bases of the junction left unmatched. The CDR3 is 16 amino acids. Germline assignment: CDR1 LNHDA and CDR2 SQIVND (reference sequence). The CDR3 region is CASSHTWDRGYDIQYF. The CDR3 nucleotides are TGTGCCAGTAGTCATACTTGGGACAGGGGATATGACATTCAGTACTTC.

V usage is TRBV6-1 and J usage is TRBJ1-2; 8 bases align to TRBD1. This CDR3 contains 15 residues. V was clipped by 2 bases and J by 5 bases; unmatched bases: 7. CDR1 MNHNS and CDR2 SASEGT come from the germline V gene. The CDR3 here is CASSESRQGRYGYTF. CDR3 sequence (DNA): TGTGCCAGCAGTGAATCCCGACAGGGGCGGTATGGCTACACCTTC.

This clone was recorded only once. The chain couples TRBV15 to TRBJ2-7; TRBD1 matches at 11 bases. After removal of 0 bases from V and 4 bases from J, the junction contained 8 bases not matched to a gene. This CDR3 is 17 amino acids long. Per germline, CDR1 LNHNV and CDR2 YYDKDF (reference sequence). CDR3 in DNA: TGTGCCACCAGCAGAGAGTACCCGGGACAGGGGGGATACGAGCAGTACTTC. It encodes CATSREYPGQGGYEQYF.

The chain couples TRBV7-9 to TRBJ1-1, with D maybe TRBD1 (6 bases). The ends were cut back, 1 base at V and 7 bases at J, with 10 bases in the middle. Per germline, CDR1 SEHNR and CDR2 FQNEAQ (reference sequence). CDR3 length equals 13 residues. The CDR3 is CASSLGGPGEAFF. The CDR3 bases are TGTGCCAGCAGCTTAGGGGGGCCAGGTGAAGCTTTCTTT.

The table lists this clone with a count of one. This chain uses TRBV4-1 with TRBJ1-1; 9 nucleotides agree with TRBD1. The V and J ends lost 4 bases and 8 bases, in that order; junction bases with no gene match: 8. Germline V gene data show CDR1 as MGHRA and CDR2 as YSYEKL. CDR3 length: 14 residues. DNA for the CDR3: TGCGCCAGCAGCCCCTTGGACAGGGGCGGCGAAGCTTTCTTT. This translates into CASSPLDRGGEAFF.

The chain employs TRBV10-2 and TRBJ2-2, with no clear D. Trimming removed 5 bases from V and 8 bases from J, with 12 bases in between. This CDR3 is built from 13 residues. Germline CDR1 WSHSY, CDR2 SAAADI. In nucleotides, the CDR3 is TGCGCCAGCAGTCGGAACGGGTTGGGGGAGCTGTTTTTT. This translates into CASSRNGLGELFF.

The chain joins TRBV7-2 to TRBJ1-1, with D unresolved. Trimming took 2 bases from V and 7 from J, leaving 14 bases between them. The CDR3 is made up of 14 amino acids. Germline CDR1 reads SGHTA; CDR2 reads FQGNSA. The CDR3 here is CASSLSWQSYEAFF. The CDR3 DNA follows: TGTGCCAGCAGCTTATCGTGGCAGTCATATGAAGCTTTCTTT.

This chain connects TRBV29-1 to TRBJ1-1; D is unclear. Germline values: CDR1 SQVTM, CDR2 ANQGSEA. Trimming took off 4 bases at V and 1 base at J, with 7 bases between the two ends. This CDR3 is 12 amino acids long. The CDR3 DNA reads TGCAGCGTTGCCAAGCAGAACACTGAAGCTTTCTTT. Amino acids: CSVAKQNTEAFF.

The chain has TRBV4-3 and TRBJ1-6; D remains ambiguous. This CDR3 region has 16 residues. V was pared by 2 bases and J by 5 bases, with 13 bases between. Germline CDR1 and CDR2: LGHNA and YSLEER. CDR3 nucleotides: TGCGCCAGCAGCCAAACCCGGCCCGGGAATAATTCACCCCTCCACTTT. Its translation is CASSQTRPGNNSPLHF.

This sequence joins TRBV7-2 and TRBJ2-3, with 9 positions matching TRBD2. Germline-derived CDR1 and CDR2 are SGHTA and FQGNSA. This CDR3 is 15 amino acids long. Trimming at V came to 6 bases and at J to 0 bases, leaving 4 bases not matched to a gene. The CDR3: CASSSGTSSTDTQYF. CDR3 nucleotides: TGTGCCAGCAGTTCCGGGACTAGCAGCACAGATACGCAGTATTTT.

Details on this clone: Other DNA sequences of this sample code for an identical CDR3. The chain employs TRBV3-1 (or the pseudogene TRBV3-2) and TRBJ1-6, with 8 bases that match TRBD1. Trimming took 4 bases from V and 10 from J; bases not matched to a gene: 6. The CDR3 is 14 amino acids. CDR1 LGHDT and CDR2 YNNKEL come from the germline V gene (reference sequence). CDR3 sequence: CASSLGQGGSPLHF. For the CDR3, the DNA is TGTGCCAGCAGCCTTGGACAGGGTGGGTCACCCCTCCACTTT.

J is TRBJ1-6 and V is TRBV19; the match to TRBD1 covers 7 bases. The trim removed 4 bases at V and 6 bases at J, leaving 6 bases unmatched. The germline V gene has CDR1 LNHDA and CDR2 SQIVND (reference sequence). The CDR3 has 15 amino acids. DNA for the CDR3: TGTGCCAGTAGTAGGGGGACAGCAAGTAATTCACCCCTCCACTTT. This sequence encodes CASSRGTASNSPLHF.

This clone was seen a few times. The chain combines TRBV19 with TRBJ1-1; D ambiguous. Germline V gene sequence: CDR1 LNHDA, CDR2 SQIVND (reference sequence). This CDR3 has 15 residues. The V gene lost 5 bases and the J gene lost 1 base, with 14 bases spanning the gap. The CDR3 protein is CASSATGRGNTEAFF. The DNA of the CDR3 is TGTGCCAGTAGTGCAACGGGCCGGGGGAACACTGAAGCTTTCTTT.